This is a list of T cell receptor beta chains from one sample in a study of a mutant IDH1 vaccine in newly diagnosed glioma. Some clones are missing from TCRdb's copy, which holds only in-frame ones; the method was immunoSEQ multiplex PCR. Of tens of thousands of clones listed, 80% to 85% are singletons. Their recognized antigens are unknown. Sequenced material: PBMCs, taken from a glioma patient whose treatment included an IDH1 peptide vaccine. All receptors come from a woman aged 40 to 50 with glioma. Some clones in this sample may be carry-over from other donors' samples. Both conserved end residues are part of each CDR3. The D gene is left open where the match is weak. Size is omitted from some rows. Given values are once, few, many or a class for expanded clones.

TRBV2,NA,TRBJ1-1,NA,CASSYYRDMNTEAFF,TGTGCCAGCAGTTACTACAGGGATATGAACACTGAAGCTTTCTTT
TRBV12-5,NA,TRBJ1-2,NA,CATGGTNYGYTF,TGTGCTACCGGGGGGACTAACTATGGCTACACCTTC
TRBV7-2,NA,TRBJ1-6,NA,CASSPRDGRSPLHF,TGTGCCAGCAGCCCCAGGGACGGGAGATCACCCCTCCACTTT
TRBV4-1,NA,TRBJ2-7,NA,CASSQGPGEEQYF,TGCGCCAGCAGCCAAGGCCCCGGGGAGGAGCAGTACTTC
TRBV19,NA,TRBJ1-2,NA,CASSKGPLDGYTF,TGTGCCAGTAGTAAGGGACCTCTTGATGGCTACACCTTC
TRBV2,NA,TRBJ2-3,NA,CASSGVQVRTDTQYF,TGTGCCAGCAGTGGGGTCCAGGTCCGCACAGATACGCAGTATTTT
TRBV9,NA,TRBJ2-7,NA,CASPSQGVQYF,TGTGCCAGCCCTTCTCAGGGTGTGCAGTACTTC
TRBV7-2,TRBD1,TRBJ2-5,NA,CASSLGQGGMETQYF,TGTGCCAGCAGCTTAGGACAGGGGGGTATGGAGACCCAGTACTTC
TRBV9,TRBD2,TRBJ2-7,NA,CASSVVAGGPPYEQYF,TGTGCCAGCAGCGTAGTAGCGGGGGGTCCGCCCTACGAGCAGTACTTC
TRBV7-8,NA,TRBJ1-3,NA,CASSPMISGNTIYF,TGTGCCAGCAGCCCTATGATTTCTGGAAACACCATATATTTT
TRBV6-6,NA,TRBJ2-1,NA,CASKGGRAGEQFF,TGTGCCAGCAAAGGCGGACGGGCGGGTGAGCAGTTCTTC
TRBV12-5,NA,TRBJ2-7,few,CASGLVLHEQYF,TGTGCTAGTGGTTTGGTACTCCACGAGCAGTACTTC
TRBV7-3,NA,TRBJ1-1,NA,CASSLSPVAKAFF,TGTGCCAGCAGCTTAAGCCCGGTAGCGAAAGCTTTCTTT
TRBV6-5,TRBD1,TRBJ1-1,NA,CASSHGQGFNTEAFF,TGTGCCAGCAGTCACGGACAGGGATTCAACACTGAAGCTTTCTTT
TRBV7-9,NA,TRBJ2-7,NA,CASSLGSSTDYEQYF,TGTGCCAGCAGCTTAGGGTCGAGTACTGATTACGAGCAGTACTTC
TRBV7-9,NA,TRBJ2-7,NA,CASSADKGEQYF,TGTGCCAGCAGCGCGGATAAAGGCGAGCAGTACTTC
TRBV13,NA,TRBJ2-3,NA,CASSLGRGAREDTQYF,TGTGCCAGCAGCTTAGGGCGAGGGGCCAGGGAGGATACGCAGTATTTT
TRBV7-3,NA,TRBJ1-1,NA,CASSLMRVRRNTEAFF,TGTGCCAGCAGCTTAATGAGGGTAAGGCGGAACACTGAAGCTTTCTTT
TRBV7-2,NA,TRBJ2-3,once,CASSLGGGAGDTQYF,TGTGCCAGCAGCTTAGGAGGGGGGGCAGGAGATACGCAGTATTTT
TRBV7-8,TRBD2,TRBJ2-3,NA,CASSLPRTGGSDTQYF,TGTGCCAGCAGCCTACCCCGGACGGGGGGGTCAGATACGCAGTATTTT
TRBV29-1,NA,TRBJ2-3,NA,CSVGFLEDTQYF,TGCAGCGTTGGATTTCTTGAAGATACGCAGTATTTT
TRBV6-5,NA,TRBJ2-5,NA,CASSYSLMRETQYF,TGTGCCAGCAGTTACTCCTTAATGCGAGAGACCCAGTACTTC
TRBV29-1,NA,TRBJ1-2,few,CSVLHGAGGYTF,TGCAGCGTTTTACATGGAGCGGGTGGCTACACCTTC
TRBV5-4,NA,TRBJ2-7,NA,CASSLAPGSSYEQYF,TGTGCCAGCAGCTTGGCCCCGGGCTCCTCCTACGAGCAGTACTTC
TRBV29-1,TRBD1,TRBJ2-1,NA,CSSLGTDHSNEQFF,TGCAGCTCCCTGGGGACAGATCATAGCAATGAGCAGTTCTTC
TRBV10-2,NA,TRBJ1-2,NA,CASSESRSDYGYTF,TGCGCCAGCAGTGAGTCTAGGAGCGACTATGGCTACACCTTC
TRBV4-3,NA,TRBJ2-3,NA,CASSQDSGTHGIDTQYF,TGCGCCAGCAGCCAAGATTCCGGGACTCACGGAATTGATACGCAGTATTTT
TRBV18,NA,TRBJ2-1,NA,CASSPDRRRFF,TGTGCCAGCTCACCCGACAGGAGAAGGTTCTTC
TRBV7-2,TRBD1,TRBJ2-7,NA,CASSLTTGPYEQYF,TGTGCCAGCAGCTTAACGACAGGGCCCTACGAGCAGTACTTC
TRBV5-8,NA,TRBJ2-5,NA,CASSSPGLEDGTQYF,TGTGCCAGCAGCTCCCCGGGACTGGAGGACGGGACCCAGTACTTC
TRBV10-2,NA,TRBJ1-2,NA,CASSSGYGYTF,TGCGCCAGCAGCTCGGGATATGGCTACACCTTC
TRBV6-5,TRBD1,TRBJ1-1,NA,CASSSQGRRTTEAFF,TGTGCCAGCAGCTCACAGGGGCGTCGGACCACTGAAGCTTTCTTT
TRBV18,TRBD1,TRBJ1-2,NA,CASSPGDRARGYTF,TGTGCCAGCTCACCAGGGGACAGGGCGCGGGGCTACACCTTC
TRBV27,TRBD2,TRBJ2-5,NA,CASSLSFPAGGPWTQYF,TGTGCCAGCAGTTTATCGTTTCCAGCGGGGGGCCCTTGGACCCAGTACTTC
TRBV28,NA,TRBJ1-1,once,CASSTSRPEAFF,TGTGCCAGCAGTACCTCCAGACCTGAAGCTTTCTTT
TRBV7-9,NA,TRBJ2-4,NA,CASSFSYRDVLKNIQYF,TGTGCCAGCAGTTTTTCCTACCGGGACGTCCTCAAAAACATTCAGTACTTC
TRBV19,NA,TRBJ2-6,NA,CASSPLWGTATSGANVLTF,TGTGCCAGTAGTCCTCTGTGGGGGACGGCAACCTCTGGGGCCAACGTCCTGACTTTC
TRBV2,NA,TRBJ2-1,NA,CASSEVRSSYNEQFF,TGTGCCAGCAGTGAAGTCCGGAGCTCCTACAATGAGCAGTTCTTC
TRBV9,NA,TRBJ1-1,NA,CASSLEGGNTEAFF,TGTGCCAGCAGCCTCGAGGGGGGTAACACTGAAGCTTTCTTT
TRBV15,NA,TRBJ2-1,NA,CATSRVVRNNNEQFF,TGTGCCACCAGCAGAGTTGTCAGAAATAACAATGAGCAGTTCTTC
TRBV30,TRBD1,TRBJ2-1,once,CAWSGYRGPYNEQFF,TGTGCCTGGAGTGGGTACAGGGGGCCCTACAATGAGCAGTTCTTC
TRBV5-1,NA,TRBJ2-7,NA,CASSPRGGEQYF,TGCGCCAGCAGCCCCAGGGGTGGCGAGCAGTACTTC
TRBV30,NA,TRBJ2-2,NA,CARSGDSGRGPWEAGELFF,TGTGCCCGAAGTGGAGATAGTGGAAGGGGGCCCTGGGAGGCCGGGGAGCTGTTTTTT
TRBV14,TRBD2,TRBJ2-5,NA,CASSQGAGGHQETQYF,TGTGCCAGCAGCCAAGGAGCGGGGGGACACCAAGAGACCCAGTACTTC
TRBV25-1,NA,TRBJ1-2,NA,CASSEFGQKYGYTF,TGTGCCAGCAGTGAATTTGGACAGAAATATGGCTACACCTTC
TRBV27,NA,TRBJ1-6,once,CATTQSQGPGSPLHF,TGTGCCACCACCCAGAGCCAGGGGCCCGGGTCACCCCTCCACTTT
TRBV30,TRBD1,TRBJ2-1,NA,CAWSTGQGEYSEQFF,TGTGCCTGGAGTACGGGACAGGGCGAGTACAGTGAGCAGTTCTTC
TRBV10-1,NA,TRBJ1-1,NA,CASSESAGDRRTEAFF,TGCGCCAGCAGTGAGTCGGCGGGAGACCGAAGGACTGAAGCTTTCTTT
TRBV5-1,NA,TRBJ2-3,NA,CASSLDRRARGTDTQYF,TGCGCCAGCAGCTTGGATCGGAGGGCTAGGGGCACAGATACGCAGTATTTT
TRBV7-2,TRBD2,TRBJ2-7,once,CASSPSGGSYEQYF,TGTGCCAGCAGCCCTTCGGGGGGCTCCTACGAGCAGTACTTC
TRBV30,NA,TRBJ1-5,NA,CAWSNSNQPQHF,TGTGCCTGGAGTAATAGCAATCAGCCCCAGCATTTT
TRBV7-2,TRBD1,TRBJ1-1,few,CASSFPKYGQGASEAFF,TGTGCCAGCAGCTTCCCGAAGTACGGGCAGGGGGCCTCTGAAGCTTTCTTT
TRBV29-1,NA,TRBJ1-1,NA,CSAKTDTNTEAFF,TGCAGCGCTAAGACAGATACGAACACTGAAGCTTTCTTT
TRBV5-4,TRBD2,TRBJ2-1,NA,CASSRSGGVSYNEQFF,TGTGCCAGCAGTCGGAGCGGGGGGGTCAGTTACAATGAGCAGTTCTTC